This TCR beta chain was identified during a study of long-term antiretroviral therapy in people with HIV. Study findings and constraints: Clones that had undergone expansion before ART dominated the repertoire at all time points.

Researchers secured at least one pre-ART and at least two post-ART PBMC samples from each donor. All participants with HIV were treated in the United States. At the survey level, the v3.0 immunoSEQ assay was run. TCRdb's copy holds only in-frame clones and misses some; the assay was immunoSEQ multiplex PCR. The sample includes fewer than 20,000 clones, around four fifths of them seen just once. As for this clone: Its antigen is not identified.

This TCR derives from a man aged 18 to 29 with HIV. The starting material was unsorted PBMCs, obtained 0.1 years after starting antiretroviral therapy.

CDR3 bases: TGTGCCAGCAGTACTATTAGCGGGGGATCCTACAATGAGCAGTTCTTC. Encoded protein: CASSTISGGSYNEQFF. This sequence joins TRBV25-1 and TRBJ2-1; 9 nucleotides align to TRBD2. This CDR3 region has 16 residues. The V gene's germline CDR1 is MGHDK and CDR2 SYGVNS. V was pared by 5 bases and J by 1 base, with 6 bases of the junction left unmatched.